This is a list of T cell receptor beta chains from one sample in a study of blood T cell repertoires in COVID-19. The protocol was immunoSEQ multiplex PCR, while the TCRdb copy is restricted to in-frame clones and leaves out a portion. The sample carries 200,000 to 300,000 clones, over 70% recorded once. The source material was peripheral blood. All receptors derive from an elderly woman with acute or convalescent COVID-19. Both conserved end residues are part of each CDR3.

v_call	j_call	cdr3_length	cdr3_aa
TRBV29-1	TRBJ2-7	15	CSVEGLSGGLYEQYF
TRBV19	TRBJ2-1	15	CASSTGQGSYNEQFF
TRBV19	TRBJ1-5	18	CASSRVTYRVGGNQPQHF
TRBV2	TRBJ1-3	15	CASSEEAGSGNTIYF
TRBV5-6	TRBJ2-1	16	CASSLAGESSYNEQFF
TRBV5-1	TRBJ1-1	14	CASSSGQMNTEAFF
TRBV19	TRBJ1-4	17	CASSPAGQAVSEEKLFF
TRBV10-3	TRBJ1-6	12	CATRTDNSPLHF
TRBV28	TRBJ1-6	14	CASRGQAENSPLHF
TRBV15	TRBJ2-1	15	CATSRASSGSNEQFF
TRBV4-1	TRBJ1-1	15	CASRDGVGAQGEAFF
TRBV6-5	TRBJ1-6	16	CASSYPPGTDNSPLHF
TRBV5-5	TRBJ1-1	16	CASSQGHFILNTEAFF
TRBV30	TRBJ1-6	15	CAWDGYQGGYSPLHF
TRBV6-5	TRBJ2-5	14	CASSYNTQQETQYF
TRBV5-5	TRBJ1-2	14	CASSLAGTPRRYTF
TRBV28	TRBJ2-5	15	CASLSSGSLRETQYF
TRBV2	TRBJ1-6	14	CASAMGSPNSPLHF
TRBV15	TRBJ1-1	15	CATSTSPGANTEAFF
TRBV19	TRBJ1-5	15	CATTPGTGYNQPQHF
TRBV7-6	TRBJ1-1	14	CASSLERGNTEAFF
TRBV7-9	TRBJ1-4	12	CASSLLAEKLFF
TRBV6-5	TRBJ2-7	14	CASSYSAGPYEQYF
TRBV18	TRBJ1-2	15	CASSPTTGTTYGYTF
TRBV7-2	TRBJ1-2	17	CASSFFSTQTTVGGYTF
TRBV19	TRBJ1-2	14	CASSIQVTGDGYTF
TRBV5-6	TRBJ1-4	14	CASSLGGRDEKLFF
TRBV4-1	TRBJ2-3	16	CASSREGLAGGDTQYF
TRBV5-1	TRBJ1-6	15	CASSLDGQLPSPLHF
TRBV19	TRBJ1-2	15	CASSPPKGQPYGYTF
TRBV12-3/TRBV12-4	TRBJ1-4	13	CASSRRGNEKLFF
TRBV28	TRBJ1-4	14	CASLGRLTNEKLFF
TRBV2	TRBJ2-7	15	CASRSRDRAPYEQYF
TRBV5-1	TRBJ2-1	15	CASSPTSGVYNEQFF
TRBV6-4	TRBJ2-7	15	CASSVPPTETHEQYF
TRBV24-1	TRBJ1-2	18	CATSDPSAGQGAFYGYTF
TRBV5-4	TRBJ2-3	17	CASSLRGQIPSTDTQYF
TRBV5-4	TRBJ2-7	14	CASSLEQGTYEQYF
TRBV2	TRBJ2-1	13	CASRLALYNEQFF
TRBV5-1	TRBJ2-5	14	CASSLNRGQETQYF
TRBV7-8	TRBJ1-1	13	CASSLAPGTEAFF
TRBV15	TRBJ1-3	15	CATSRDLGEGNTIYF
TRBV7-2	TRBJ1-6	14	CASRGGAGGSPLHF
TRBV7-6	TRBJ2-7	15	CASFSGSPDSYEQYF
TRBV25-1	TRBJ1-4	15	CASSESGGANEKLFF
TRBV10-3	TRBJ2-1	13	CAHGAGGNNEQFF
TRBV19	TRBJ1-4	19	CASSKRRDNLPGREEKLFF